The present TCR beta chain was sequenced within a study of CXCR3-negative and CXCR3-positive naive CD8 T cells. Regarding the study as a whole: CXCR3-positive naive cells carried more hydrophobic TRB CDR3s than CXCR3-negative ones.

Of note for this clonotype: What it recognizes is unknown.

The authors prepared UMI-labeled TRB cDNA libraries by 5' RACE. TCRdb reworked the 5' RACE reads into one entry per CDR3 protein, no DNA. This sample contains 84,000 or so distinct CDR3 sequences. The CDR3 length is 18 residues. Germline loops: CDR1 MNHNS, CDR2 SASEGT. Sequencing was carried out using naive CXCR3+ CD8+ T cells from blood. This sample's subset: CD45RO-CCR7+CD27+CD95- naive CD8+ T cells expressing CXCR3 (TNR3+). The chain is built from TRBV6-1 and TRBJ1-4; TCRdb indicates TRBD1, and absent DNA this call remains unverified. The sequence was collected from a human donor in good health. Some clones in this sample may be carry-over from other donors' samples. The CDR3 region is CASSEMGAAGTVNEKLFF.